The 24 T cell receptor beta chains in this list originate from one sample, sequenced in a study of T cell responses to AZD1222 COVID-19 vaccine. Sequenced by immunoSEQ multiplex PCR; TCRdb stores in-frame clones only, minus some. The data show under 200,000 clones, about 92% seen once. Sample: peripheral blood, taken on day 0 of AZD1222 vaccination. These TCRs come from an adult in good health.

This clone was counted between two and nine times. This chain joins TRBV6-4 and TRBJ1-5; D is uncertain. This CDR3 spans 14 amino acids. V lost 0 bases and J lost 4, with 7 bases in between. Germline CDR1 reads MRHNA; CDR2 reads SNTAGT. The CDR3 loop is CASSDSGRNQPQHF. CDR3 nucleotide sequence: TGTGCCAGCAGTGACTCCGGGAGGAATCAGCCCCAGCATTTT.

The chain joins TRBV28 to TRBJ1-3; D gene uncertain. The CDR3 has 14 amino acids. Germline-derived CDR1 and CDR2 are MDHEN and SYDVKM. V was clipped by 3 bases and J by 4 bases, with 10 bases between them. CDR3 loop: CASSLSGVGNTIYF. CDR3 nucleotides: TGTGCCAGCAGTTTGTCTGGGGTGGGAAACACCATATATTTT.

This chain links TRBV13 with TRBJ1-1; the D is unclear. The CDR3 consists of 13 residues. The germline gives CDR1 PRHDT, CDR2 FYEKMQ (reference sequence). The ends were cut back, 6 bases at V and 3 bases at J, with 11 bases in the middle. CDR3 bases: TGTGCCAGCAGGCACTGGTCGTACACTGAAGCTTTCTTT. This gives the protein CASRHWSYTEAFF.

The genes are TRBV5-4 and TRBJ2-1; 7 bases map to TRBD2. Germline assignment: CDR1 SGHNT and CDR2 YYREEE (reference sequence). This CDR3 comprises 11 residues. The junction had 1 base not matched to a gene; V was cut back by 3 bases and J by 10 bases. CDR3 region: CASSSRGEQFF. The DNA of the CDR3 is TGTGCCAGCAGCTCGCGGGGGGAGCAGTTCTTC.

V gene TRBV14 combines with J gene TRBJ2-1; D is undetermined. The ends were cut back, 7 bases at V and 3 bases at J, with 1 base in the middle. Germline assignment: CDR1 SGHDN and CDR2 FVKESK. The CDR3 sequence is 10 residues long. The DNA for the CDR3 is TGTGCCAGCAACTACAATGAGCAGTTCTTC. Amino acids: CASNYNEQFF.

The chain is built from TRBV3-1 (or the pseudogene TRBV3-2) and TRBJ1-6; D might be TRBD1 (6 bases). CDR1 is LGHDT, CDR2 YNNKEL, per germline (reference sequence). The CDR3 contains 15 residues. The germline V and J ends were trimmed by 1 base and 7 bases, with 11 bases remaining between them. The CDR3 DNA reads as TGTGCCAGCAGCCAAGGAGACAGGCCCAATTCACCCCTCCACTTT. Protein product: CASSQGDRPNSPLHF.

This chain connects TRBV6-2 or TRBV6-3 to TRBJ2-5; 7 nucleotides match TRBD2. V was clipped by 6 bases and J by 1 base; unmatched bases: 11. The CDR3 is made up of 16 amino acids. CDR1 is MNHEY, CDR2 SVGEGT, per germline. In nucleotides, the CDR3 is TGTGCCAGCAGCCGCGTTCGAGCGGGGTTCCAAGAGACCCAGTACTTC. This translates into CASSRVRAGFQETQYF.

The CDR3 sequence: CSASRGSSNQPQHF. The CDR3, as DNA: TGCAGTGCTAGTCGGGGTAGCAGCAATCAGCCCCAGCATTTT. The chain is built from TRBV20-1 and TRBJ1-5, with D unresolved. The CDR3 is 14 residues long. Germline V CDR1 and CDR2: DFQATT, SNEGSKA (reference sequence). Between the trimmed V and J ends, which lost 3 bases and 1 base, there was a span of 10 bases.

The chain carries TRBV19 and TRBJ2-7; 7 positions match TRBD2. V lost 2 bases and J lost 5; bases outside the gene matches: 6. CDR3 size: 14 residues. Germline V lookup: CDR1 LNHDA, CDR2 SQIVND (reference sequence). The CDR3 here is CASSIWEGFNEQYF. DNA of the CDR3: TGTGCCAGTAGTATATGGGAGGGCTTCAACGAGCAGTACTTC. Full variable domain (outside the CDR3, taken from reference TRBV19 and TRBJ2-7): DGGITQSPKYLFRKEGQNVTLSCEQNLNHDAMYWYRQDPGQGLRLIYYSQIVNDFQKGDIAEGYSVSREKKESFPLTVTSAQKNPTAFYLCASSIWEGFNEQYFGPGTRLTVT.

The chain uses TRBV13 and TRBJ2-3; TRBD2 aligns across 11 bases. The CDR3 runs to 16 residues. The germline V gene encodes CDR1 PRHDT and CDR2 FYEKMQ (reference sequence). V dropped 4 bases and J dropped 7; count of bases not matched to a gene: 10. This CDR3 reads CASSSRLAGFSYTQYF. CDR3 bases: TGTGCCAGCAGCTCCCGACTAGCGGGGTTCAGTTATACGCAGTATTTT.

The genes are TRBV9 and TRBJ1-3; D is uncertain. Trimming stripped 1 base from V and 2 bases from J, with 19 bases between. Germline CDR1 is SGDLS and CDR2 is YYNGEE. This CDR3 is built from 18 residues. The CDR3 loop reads CASSVPISGRGPGNTIYF. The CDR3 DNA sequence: TGTGCCAGCAGCGTACCAATTTCCGGCCGCGGGCCTGGAAACACCATATATTTT.

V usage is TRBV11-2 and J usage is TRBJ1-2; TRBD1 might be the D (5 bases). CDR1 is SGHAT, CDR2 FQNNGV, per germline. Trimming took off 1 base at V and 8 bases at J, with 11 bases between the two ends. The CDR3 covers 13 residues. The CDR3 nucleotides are TGTGCCAGCAGCTTAGCGGGGGGAACGGGCTACACCTTC. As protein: CASSLAGGTGYTF.

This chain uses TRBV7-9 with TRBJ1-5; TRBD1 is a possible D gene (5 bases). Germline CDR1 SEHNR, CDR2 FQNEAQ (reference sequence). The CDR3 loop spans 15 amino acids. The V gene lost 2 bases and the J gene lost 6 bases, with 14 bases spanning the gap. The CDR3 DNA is TGTGCCAGCAGCTTATCCAGGGAGAAGGGTCAGCCCCAGCATTTT. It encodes CASSLSREKGQPQHF.

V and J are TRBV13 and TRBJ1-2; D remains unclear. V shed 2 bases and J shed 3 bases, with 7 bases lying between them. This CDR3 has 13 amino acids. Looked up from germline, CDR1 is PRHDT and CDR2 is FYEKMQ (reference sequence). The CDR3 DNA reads TGTGCCAGCAGCTTACTAGGGTACTATGGCTACACCTTC. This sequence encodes CASSLLGYYGYTF.

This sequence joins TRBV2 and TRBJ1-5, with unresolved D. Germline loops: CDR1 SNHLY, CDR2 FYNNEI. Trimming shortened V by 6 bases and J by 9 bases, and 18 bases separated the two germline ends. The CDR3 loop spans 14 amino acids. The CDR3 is CASSSVGGQRPQHF. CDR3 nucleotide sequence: TGTGCCAGCAGCTCGGTGGGAGGCCAACGGCCCCAGCATTTT. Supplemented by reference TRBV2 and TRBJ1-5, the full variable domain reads EPEVTQTPSHQVTQMGQEVILRCVPISNHLYFYWYRQILGQKVEFLVSFYNNEISEKSEIFDDQFSVERPDGSNFTLKIRSTKLEDSAMYFCASSSVGGQRPQHFGDGTRLSIL.

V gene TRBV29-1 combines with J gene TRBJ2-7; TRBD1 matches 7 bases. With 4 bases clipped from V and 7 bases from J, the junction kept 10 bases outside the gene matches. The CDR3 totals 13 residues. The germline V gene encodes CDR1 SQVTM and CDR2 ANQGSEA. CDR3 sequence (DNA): TGCAGCGTTGTGGGACAGTACTTACGGGAGCAGTACTTC. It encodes CSVVGQYLREQYF.

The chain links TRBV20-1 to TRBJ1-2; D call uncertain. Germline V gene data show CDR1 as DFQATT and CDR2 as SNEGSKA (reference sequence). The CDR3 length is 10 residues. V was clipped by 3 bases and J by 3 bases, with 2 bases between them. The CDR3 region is CSARYYGYTF. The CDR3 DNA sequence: TGCAGTGCTAGGTACTATGGCTACACCTTC.

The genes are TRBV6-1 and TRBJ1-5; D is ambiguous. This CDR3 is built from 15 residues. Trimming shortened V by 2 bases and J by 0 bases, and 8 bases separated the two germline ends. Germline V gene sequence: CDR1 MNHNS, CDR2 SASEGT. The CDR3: CASSEIGRSNQPQHF. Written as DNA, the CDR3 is TGTGCCAGCAGTGAAATCGGGCGTAGCAATCAGCCCCAGCATTTT.

The CDR3 DNA follows: TGTGCCAGTAGTACTTCCCCCTACGAGCAGTACTTC. It yields the protein CASSTSPYEQYF. The chain couples TRBV19 to TRBJ2-7; no clear D. The CDR3 loop spans 12 amino acids. V was shortened by 4 bases and J by 2 bases, with 6 bases between the two germline ends. Germline CDR1 and CDR2: LNHDA and SQIVND (reference sequence).

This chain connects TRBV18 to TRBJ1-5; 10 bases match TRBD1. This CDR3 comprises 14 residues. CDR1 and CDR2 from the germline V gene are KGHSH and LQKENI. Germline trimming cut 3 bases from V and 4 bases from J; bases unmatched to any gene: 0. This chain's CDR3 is CASSPGQGNQPQHF. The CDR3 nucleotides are TGTGCCAGCTCACCGGGACAGGGGAATCAGCCCCAGCATTTT. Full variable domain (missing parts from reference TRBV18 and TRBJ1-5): NAGVMQNPRHLVRRRGQEARLRCSPMKGHSHVYWYRQLPEEGLKFMVYLQKENIIDESGMPKERFSAEFPKEGPSILRIQQVVRGDSAAYFCASSPGQGNQPQHFGDGTRLSIL.

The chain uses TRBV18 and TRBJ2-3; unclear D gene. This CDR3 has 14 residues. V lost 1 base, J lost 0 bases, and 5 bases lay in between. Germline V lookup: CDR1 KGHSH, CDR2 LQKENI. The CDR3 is CASSPQRSTDTQYF. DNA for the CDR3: TGTGCCAGCTCACCACAGCGTAGCACAGATACGCAGTATTTT.

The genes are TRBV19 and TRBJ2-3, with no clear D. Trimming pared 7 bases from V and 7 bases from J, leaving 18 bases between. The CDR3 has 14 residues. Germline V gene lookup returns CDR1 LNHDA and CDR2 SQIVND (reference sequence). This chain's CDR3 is CASTLKGVRNTQYF. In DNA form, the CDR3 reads TGTGCCAGTACCCTCAAAGGCGTAAGGAATACGCAGTATTTT.

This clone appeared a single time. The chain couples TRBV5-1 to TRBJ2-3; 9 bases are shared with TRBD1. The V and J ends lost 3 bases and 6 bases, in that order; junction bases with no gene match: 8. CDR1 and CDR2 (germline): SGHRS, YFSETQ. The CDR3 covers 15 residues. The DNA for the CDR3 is TGCGCCAGCAGCTGGGACAGGGTGGAGTCGGATACGCAGTATTTT. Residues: CASSWDRVESDTQYF.

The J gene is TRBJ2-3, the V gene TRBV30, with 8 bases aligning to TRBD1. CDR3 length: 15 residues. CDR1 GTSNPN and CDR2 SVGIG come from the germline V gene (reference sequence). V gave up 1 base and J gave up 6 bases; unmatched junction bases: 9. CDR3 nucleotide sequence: TGTGCCTGGAGTGGCCATCTTACAGGGGGTGATACGCAGTATTTT. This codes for CAWSGHLTGGDTQYF.